This T cell receptor (beta chain) derives from a study of blood T cells in healthy people across ages. Peripheral blood samples of around 9.3 milliliters were drawn from each donor. Total RNA, at least 5 micrograms per sample, was extracted from PBMCs. Per germline, CDR1 SEHNR and CDR2 FQNEAQ (reference sequence). The CDR3 covers 16 residues. Study results and limitations: Donor CMV status, an unknown factor, possibly confounded changes in expanded clonotypes. One million T cells yielded diversity estimates that were considered underestimates.

Primers used in a second PCR of roughly 6 to 11 cycles were a sample-barcoded 5' primer and a J-beta primer mix. TCRdb recomputed calls from the 5' RACE reads with MiXCR, one row per CDR3 protein. The data hold more than 1 million distinct CDR3 sequences, with 45% observed a single time. A note on this clonotype: Its specificity is not known.

The source is a woman in her fifties or sixties in good health. The chain uses TRBV7-9 and TRBJ2-4, with 8 bases lining up with TRBD2. The J call is doubtful: the DNA matches TRBJ2-7 better. What was sequenced was blood. The CDR3 loop is CASSFVSGISPYEQYF. Written as DNA, the CDR3 is TGTGCCAGCAGCTTCGTTAGCGGGATCTCACCCTACGAGCAGTACTTC.